Each of the 12 T cell receptor beta chains below was sequenced from the same sample in a study of shared clonotypes between healthy human individuals. Assay used: immunoSEQ multiplex PCR; TCRdb lists only in-frame clones, some missing. The sample has around 940,000 clones, more than 75% seen once. Sequenced material: memory CD4+ T cells sorted from blood. Subset defined: CD45RA-negative fraction. The origin of the receptors is a man between 18 and 35 years old in good health.

The chain has TRBV11-2 and TRBJ1-1, with D possibly matching TRBD1 (6 bases). This CDR3 spans 15 amino acids. Looked up from germline, CDR1 is SGHAT and CDR2 is FQNNGV. Trimming cost V 3 bases and J 6 bases, with 17 bases left between them. CDR3 in DNA: TGTGCCAGCAGCTTTGATGGGGGGCGAAGCGCTGAAGCTTTCTTT. Translated: CASSFDGGRSAEAFF.

The chain couples TRBV6-1 to TRBJ1-5; D unclear. The CDR3 covers 13 residues. Looked up from germline, CDR1 is MNHNS and CDR2 is SASEGT. Between the trimmed V and J ends, which lost 10 bases and 6 bases, there was a span of 16 bases. The DNA of the CDR3 is TGTGCCATGGCTCCATTCGTAGGTCAGCCCCAGCATTTT. The encoded protein is CAMAPFVGQPQHF.

The chain uses TRBV18 and TRBJ2-3; no reliable D call. The germline gives CDR1 KGHSH, CDR2 LQKENI. The CDR3 contains 15 residues. Between the trimmed V and J ends, which lost 1 base and 0 bases, there was a span of 8 bases. Here the CDR3 reads CASSPLGGSTDTQYF. CDR3 coding DNA: TGTGCCAGCTCACCACTGGGTGGGAGCACAGATACGCAGTATTTT.

This chain links TRBV6-6 with TRBJ1-2; a possible D gene is TRBD1 (6 bases). From germline, CDR1 is MNHNY and CDR2 SVGAGI (reference sequence). The ends were cut back, 7 bases at V and 3 bases at J, with 12 bases in the middle. There are 13 residues in the CDR3. The CDR3 region is CASTQPGDYGYTF. In DNA, the CDR3 is TGTGCCAGCACCCAACCAGGGGACTATGGCTACACCTTC.

This chain connects TRBV7-9 to TRBJ2-5; 15 bases line up with TRBD2. The germline CDR1 and CDR2 sequences are SEHNR and FQNEAQ (reference sequence). V gave up 4 bases and J gave up 2 bases; unmatched junction bases: 2. The CDR3 length is 16 residues. The CDR3 here is CASSSGTSGGQETQYF. The CDR3 region has the DNA TGTGCCAGCAGCTCAGGGACTAGCGGGGGGCAAGAGACCCAGTACTTC.

This clone was counted a single time. V and J are TRBV7-2 and TRBJ2-7; 9 bases line up with TRBD2. CDR1 SGHTA and CDR2 FQGNSA come from the germline V gene. The CDR3 extends over 13 amino acids. Unmatched junction bases numbered 3, after V lost 6 bases and J lost 3 bases. The CDR3 DNA follows: TGTGCCAGCAGTCGGACTAGCGTCTACGAGCAGTACTTC. This encodes CASSRTSVYEQYF. The whole variable domain, remainder taken from reference TRBV7-2 and TRBJ2-7, is GAGVSQSPSNKVTEKGKDVELRCDPISGHTALYWYRQSLGQGLEFLIYFQGNSAPDKSGLPSDRFSAERTGGSVSTLTIQRTQQEDSAVYLCASSRTSVYEQYFGPGTRLTVT.

This rearrangement joins TRBV7-9 to TRBJ1-3; TRBD1 agrees at 8 bases. Germline CDR1 is SEHNR and CDR2 is FQNEAQ (reference sequence). CDR3 length equals 16 residues. After removal of 0 bases from V and 2 bases from J, the junction contained 3 bases not matched to a gene. The CDR3 region is CASSLATGEAGNTIYF. CDR3 nucleotides: TGTGCCAGCAGCTTAGCGACAGGGGAAGCTGGAAACACCATATATTTT.

The rearrangement links TRBV6-1 to TRBJ2-4, with D tentatively TRBD2 (6 bases). Germline lookup yields CDR1 MNHNS and CDR2 SASEGT. This CDR3 is built from 19 residues. Trimming pared 0 bases from V and 1 base from J, leaving 19 bases between. The DNA of the CDR3 is TGTGCCAGCAGTGAAGCCGGGGGAAGAGGCCAGCCGGCCAAAAACATTCAGTACTTC. Amino acid sequence: CASSEAGGRGQPAKNIQYF.

This clone was recorded many times. The J gene is TRBJ2-7, the V gene TRBV5-1, with TRBD1 matching 9 bases. This CDR3 is 15 amino acids long. Per germline, CDR1 SGHRS and CDR2 YFSETQ. The ends lost 6 bases at V and 3 bases at J; junction bases unmatched: 10. The CDR3 sequence is CASTPTGGAVYEQYF. For the CDR3, the DNA is TGCGCCAGCACTCCTACAGGGGGCGCAGTCTACGAGCAGTACTTC.

This clone was counted a few times. The germline gene is not matched at one end of the junction; a read error may be the cause. This chain uses TRBV30 with TRBJ1-3; D is possibly TRBD1 (6 bases). The length of the CDR3 is 12 residues. Looked up from germline, CDR1 is GTSNPN and CDR2 is SVGIG (reference sequence). The chain's CDR3 is CAWSRGGRGSGF. As DNA, the CDR3 is TGTGCCTGGAGCAGGGGCGGCCGGGGGAGCGGATTT.

The J gene is TRBJ2-1, the V gene TRBV10-3; D is uncertain. The ends were cut back, 0 bases at V and 6 bases at J, with 6 bases in the middle. The CDR3 consists of 13 residues. Germline values: CDR1 ENHRY, CDR2 SYGVKD. The CDR3, as DNA: TGTGCCATCAGTGAGTCTGGCAGCAATGAGCAGTTCTTC. Translation gives CAISESGSNEQFF.

This clone showed up just once. This chain uses TRBV6-6 with TRBJ2-7, with D unclear. Trimming cost V 0 bases and J 8 bases, with 11 bases left between them. The CDR3 length is 13 residues. Germline CDR1 MNHNY, CDR2 SVGAGI (reference sequence). CDR3 sequence: CASSYSLYSQQYF. The CDR3 DNA is TGTGCCAGCAGTTACTCGCTCTACTCCCAGCAGTACTTC.